This T cell receptor (beta chain) was found in a study of cytomegalovirus exposure and HLA in healthy donors. This clone is a singleton in its sample. The antigen is unknown. PCR used 60 Vbeta primers and 13 Jbeta primers. Here immunoSEQ multiplex PCR was the method, and the copy in TCRdb shows in-frame clones only, minus some. Of around 70,000 clones listed, 55% to 75% are singletons. The CDR3 sequence is 12 residues long. The junction had 2 bases not matched to a gene; V was cut back by 4 bases and J by 7 bases. The germline V gene has CDR1 SGHDT and CDR2 YYEEEE. Broader study findings: Presence/absence analyses supposed approximately even sequencing depth among donors.

The chain employs TRBV5-6 and TRBJ2-1, with 7 bases fitting TRBD2. The clonotype originates from a woman between 40 and 55 years old in good health and CMV-seropositive. Input material: PBMCs. This chain's CDR3 is CASSREVNEQFF. The CDR3 region has the DNA TGTGCCAGCAGCCGGGAGGTGAATGAGCAGTTCTTC. The full variable domain, completed using reference TRBV5-6 and TRBJ2-1, is DAGVTQSPTHLIKTRGQQVTLRCSPKSGHDTVSWYQQALGQGPQFIFQYYEEEERQRGNFPDRFSGHQFPNYSSELNVNALLLGDSALYLCASSREVNEQFFGPGTRLTVL.